Listed below are T cell receptor beta chains from one sample, sequenced in a study of T cells in pancreatic ductal adenocarcinoma. The protocol was immunoSEQ multiplex PCR, while the TCRdb copy is restricted to in-frame clones and leaves out a portion. The sample lists about 5,000 clones; 68% were seen once. Sequenced sample: pancreatic tumor tissue. All receptors come from a human donor with pancreatic ductal adenocarcinoma. Both conserved end residues are part of each CDR3. The D gene is left open where the match is weak. The size field is filled for only some rows; it gives once, few, many or a size class.

j_call: TRBJ2-5
clone_size: NA
d_call: NA
v_call: TRBV2
cdr3_length: 17
cdr3_nt: TGTGCCAGCAGTGAAAACCGGAGGGGCAGGGGTTTGGAGACCCAGTACTTC
cdr3_aa: CASSENRRGRGLETQYF

j_call: TRBJ1-1
clone_size: NA
d_call: TRBD1
v_call: TRBV30
cdr3_length: 17
cdr3_nt: TGTGCCTGGAACACTGCGCGGACAGGGGGTTTCCGCACTGAAGCTTTCTTT
cdr3_aa: CAWNTARTGGFRTEAFF

j_call: TRBJ2-1
clone_size: once
d_call: NA
v_call: TRBV12-2
cdr3_length: 20
cdr3_nt: TGTGCAAGTCGCCCATTGGGCTCCCATCCGACTAGTGGGACCTACAATGAGCAGTTCTTC
cdr3_aa: CASRPLGSHPTSGTYNEQFF

j_call: TRBJ2-5
clone_size: NA
d_call: NA
v_call: TRBV6-1
cdr3_length: 11
cdr3_nt: TGTGCCGTGACGCAGAGAGAGACCCAGTACTTC
cdr3_aa: CAVTQRETQYF

j_call: TRBJ1-3
clone_size: NA
d_call: NA
v_call: TRBV5-1
cdr3_length: 13
cdr3_nt: TGCGCCAGCAGCACCGGGTCTGGAAACACCATATATTTT
cdr3_aa: CASSTGSGNTIYF

j_call: TRBJ1-2
clone_size: NA
d_call: NA
v_call: TRBV28
cdr3_length: 12
cdr3_nt: TGTGCCAGCTGCTTACGGGTCGGTGGCTACACCTTC
cdr3_aa: CASCLRVGGYTF

j_call: TRBJ1-1
clone_size: NA
d_call: NA
v_call: TRBV6-5
cdr3_length: 16
cdr3_nt: TGTGCCAGCAGTTACACCCAGGTCTGGGGAGGGACTGAAGCTTTCTTT
cdr3_aa: CASSYTQVWGGTEAFF

j_call: TRBJ1-2
clone_size: NA
d_call: NA
v_call: TRBV14
cdr3_length: 12
cdr3_nt: TGTGCCAGCAGCCAAGACTGGTATGGCTACACCTTC
cdr3_aa: CASSQDWYGYTF

j_call: TRBJ1-2
clone_size: NA
d_call: TRBD1
v_call: TRBV7-2
cdr3_length: 15
cdr3_nt: TGTGCCAGCAGCTCTGCAGGGGGCGCGGACTATGGCTACACCTTC
cdr3_aa: CASSSAGGADYGYTF

j_call: TRBJ2-6
clone_size: NA
d_call: NA
v_call: TRBV27
cdr3_length: 15
cdr3_nt: TGTGCCAGCAGTTTGGGGGATCCTGGGGCCAACGTCCTGACTTTC
cdr3_aa: CASSLGDPGANVLTF

j_call: TRBJ2-3
clone_size: few
d_call: NA
v_call: TRBV23-1
cdr3_length: 11
cdr3_nt: TGCGCCAGCGCAGGAGCAGATACGCAGTATTTT
cdr3_aa: CASAGADTQYF

j_call: TRBJ2-1
clone_size: NA
d_call: TRBD2
v_call: TRBV4-2
cdr3_length: 15
cdr3_nt: TGTGCCAGCAGCCATGCGGGGGGGATAGACAATGAGCAGTTCTTC
cdr3_aa: CASSHAGGIDNEQFF

j_call: TRBJ2-2
clone_size: large
d_call: TRBD2
v_call: TRBV5-4
cdr3_length: 16
cdr3_nt: TGTGCCAGCAGCTTGGCACTAGCGGGTCCAAAGGGGGAGCTGTTTTTT
cdr3_aa: CASSLALAGPKGELFF

j_call: TRBJ2-1
clone_size: NA
d_call: NA
v_call: TRBV7-2
cdr3_length: 12
cdr3_nt: TGTGCCAGCAGCTTCGGAAGGGGAGAGCAGTTCTTC
cdr3_aa: CASSFGRGEQFF

j_call: TRBJ2-3
clone_size: NA
d_call: NA
v_call: TRBV5-1
cdr3_length: 14
cdr3_nt: TGCGCCAGCAGCTTGTCGCAGTACACAGATACGCAGTATTTT
cdr3_aa: CASSLSQYTDTQYF

j_call: TRBJ2-2
clone_size: NA
d_call: NA
v_call: TRBV7-2
cdr3_length: 13
cdr3_nt: TGTGCCAGCAGCCGACCGTGGGTCGGGGAGCTGTTTTTT
cdr3_aa: CASSRPWVGELFF

j_call: TRBJ2-7
clone_size: NA
d_call: NA
v_call: TRBV21-1
cdr3_length: 12
cdr3_nt: TGTGCCAGCACCAAGGCAGGCTACGAGCAGTACTTC
cdr3_aa: CASTKAGYEQYF

j_call: TRBJ1-4
clone_size: NA
d_call: NA
v_call: TRBV6-6
cdr3_length: 15
cdr3_nt: TGTGCCAGCAGTTACCGTGCTCCAGGGGATGAAAAACTGTTTTTT
cdr3_aa: CASSYRAPGDEKLFF

j_call: TRBJ2-7
clone_size: large
d_call: TRBD1
v_call: TRBV7-9
cdr3_length: 14
cdr3_nt: TGTGCCAGCAGCCCCCGGGACAGGGGGTACGAGCAGTACTTC
cdr3_aa: CASSPRDRGYEQYF

j_call: TRBJ2-7
clone_size: NA
d_call: TRBD2
v_call: TRBV5-1
cdr3_length: 15
cdr3_nt: TGCGCCAGCAGCTTTTCGAGCGGGAGTTTCAACGAGCAGTACTTC
cdr3_aa: CASSFSSGSFNEQYF

j_call: TRBJ2-2
clone_size: NA
d_call: NA
v_call: TRBV6-6
cdr3_length: 15
cdr3_nt: TGTGCCAGCAGTTACTCGCCCCAGCGGGCCGGGGAGCTGTTTTTT
cdr3_aa: CASSYSPQRAGELFF

j_call: TRBJ2-5
clone_size: few
d_call: NA
v_call: TRBV9
cdr3_length: 15
cdr3_nt: TGTGCCAGCAGCGTAACCCTGACAGCCCAAGAGACCCAGTACTTC
cdr3_aa: CASSVTLTAQETQYF

j_call: TRBJ2-1
clone_size: NA
d_call: TRBD2
v_call: TRBV9
cdr3_length: 15
cdr3_nt: TGTGCCAGCAGCGGAGGACTAGCGGGCTACAATGAGCAGTTCTTC
cdr3_aa: CASSGGLAGYNEQFF

j_call: TRBJ2-3
clone_size: NA
d_call: NA
v_call: TRBV18
cdr3_length: 15
cdr3_nt: TGTGCCAGCTCACCGTCGGGACGGGGGCTTGATACGCAGTATTTT
cdr3_aa: CASSPSGRGLDTQYF

j_call: TRBJ2-5
clone_size: NA
d_call: TRBD2
v_call: TRBV2
cdr3_length: 12
cdr3_nt: TGTGCCAGTGGGACTAGCTGGGAGACCCAGTACTTC
cdr3_aa: CASGTSWETQYF

j_call: TRBJ1-2
clone_size: NA
d_call: TRBD1
v_call: TRBV4-3
cdr3_length: 16
cdr3_nt: TGCGCCAGCAGCCAAGGACCGGACAGGGAAAACTATGGCTACACCTTC
cdr3_aa: CASSQGPDRENYGYTF

j_call: TRBJ2-7
clone_size: few
d_call: TRBD1
v_call: TRBV27
cdr3_length: 15
cdr3_nt: TGTGCCAGCAGTTTAAGAGGGACAGGGGCGTACGAGCAGTACTTC
cdr3_aa: CASSLRGTGAYEQYF

j_call: TRBJ1-1
clone_size: NA
d_call: NA
v_call: TRBV9
cdr3_length: 15
cdr3_nt: TGTGCCAGCAGCGCCGGGGGGGCCGGGTACACTGAAGCTTTCTTT
cdr3_aa: CASSAGGAGYTEAFF